The sequence of this T cell receptor beta chain was determined in a study of shared clonotypes between healthy human individuals. Across the whole study: A couple of women and a few men aged 18 to 49 made up the donors.

The donors, all of them Caucasian adults, lived in Nashville, Tennessee. V lost 3 bases to trimming and J lost 0 bases; unmatched junction nucleotides: 2. Germline CDR1 reads MDHEN; CDR2 reads SYDVKM. This CDR3 region has 16 residues. Investigators spread the genomic DNA of each subset evenly over several immunoSEQ plates. Among the unsorted PBMC samples, replicate PCRs used about 280 ng DNA, 30,000 to 35,000 T cell genomes. Here immunoSEQ multiplex PCR was the method, and the copy in TCRdb shows in-frame clones only, minus some. The sample has some 490,000 clones, 70% to 85% seen once. Source material: PBMCs. This receptor was taken from a woman in her thirties or forties in good health. Some clones in this sample may be carry-over from other donors' samples. The chain has TRBV28 and TRBJ2-1; TRBD2 agrees at 10 bases. The CDR3 reads CASSLTSGYSYNEQFF. The CDR3 coding sequence is TGTGCCAGCAGTTTGACTAGCGGGTACTCCTACAATGAGCAGTTCTTC.